One and the same sample provided the 16 T cell receptor beta chains below, sequenced in a study of early T cells in non-severe SARS-CoV-2 infection. TCRdb used MiXCR to reprocess the 5' RACE reads, holding one entry per CDR3 protein. The sample has approximately 70,000 distinct CDR3 sequences, roughly an eighth seen once. The sequences come from whole blood, collected at baseline. All receptors derive from an adult who was a healthcare worker with PCR-confirmed SARS-CoV-2 infection or an uninfected control (not recorded which).

This chain joins TRBV5-4 and TRBJ2-7, with TRBD2 as a possible D gene (5 bases). Germline V gene sequence: CDR1 SGHNT, CDR2 YYREEE (reference sequence). The CDR3 has 14 amino acids. Between the trimmed V and J ends, which lost 1 base and 0 bases, there was a span of 8 bases. CDR3 sequence (DNA): TGTGCCAGCAGCTTGTATACTAGCTCCTACGAGCAGTACTTC. As protein: CASSLYTSSYEQYF.

The V and J genes are TRBV27 and TRBJ2-1, with TRBD1 identical over 7 bases. V was clipped by 6 bases and J by 1 base; unmatched bases: 12. Germline assignment: CDR1 MNHEY and CDR2 SMNVEV (reference sequence). The CDR3 is 17 amino acids. CDR3 nucleotides: TGTGCCAGCAGGGAAGGAGGACAGGCGTCGTCCTACAATGAGCAGTTCTTC. Its protein is CASREGGQASSYNEQFF.

Written as DNA, the CDR3 is TGTGCCAGCAGCTTACAGTCGGGGGGCAGGACTGAAGCTTTCTTT. Protein sequence: CASSLQSGGRTEAFF. V and J are TRBV11-1 and TRBJ1-1, with D possibly being TRBD1 (6 bases). Germline V gives CDR1 SGHAT, CDR2 FQDESV (reference sequence). Deletions cut 2 bases from V and 5 bases from J, with 15 bases between. The CDR3 is made up of 15 amino acids.

This clonotype has a handful of counts. The gene calls are TRBV5-1 and TRBJ2-7; TRBD2 matches at 9 bases. Germline-derived CDR1 and CDR2 are SGHRS and YFSETQ. The CDR3 sequence is 15 residues long. V gave up 3 bases and J gave up 0 bases; unmatched junction bases: 4. In DNA form, the CDR3 reads TGCGCCAGCAGCTCGACTAGCGGACACTCCTACGAGCAGTACTTC. This codes for CASSSTSGHSYEQYF.

Ten or more counts support this clonotype. This chain links TRBV27 with TRBJ1-1; D remains ambiguous. Trimming removed 11 bases at V and 5 bases at J, with 9 bases between. Germline CDR1 reads MNHEY; CDR2 reads SMNVEV (reference sequence). This CDR3 has 10 residues. CDR3 amino acids: CAVGWTEAFF. CDR3 coding DNA: TGTGCCGTCGGCTGGACTGAAGCTTTCTTT.

This rearrangement joins TRBV11-2 to TRBJ2-3, with 9 nucleotides matching TRBD1. The CDR3 totals 16 residues. The V gene end was trimmed by 4 bases and the J gene end by 5 bases; junction bases not matched to a gene: 10. Per germline, CDR1 SGHAT and CDR2 FQNNGV. DNA for the CDR3: TGTGCCAGCAGCTACCACCGGGACAGGGCGGTAGATACGCAGTATTTT. Its translation is CASSYHRDRAVDTQYF. The whole variable domain, filled in from reference TRBV11-2 and TRBJ2-3, reads EAGVAQSPRYKIIEKRQSVAFWCNPISGHATLYWYQQILGQGPKLLIQFQNNGVVDDSQLPKDRFSAERLKGVDSTLKIQPAKLEDSAVYLCASSYHRDRAVDTQYFGPGTRLTVL.

This clonotype appeared many times. CDR3 residues: CAIRGPDNEQFF. CDR3 nucleotide sequence: TGTGCCATCCGAGGGCCTGACAATGAGCAGTTCTTC. The J gene is TRBJ2-1, the V gene TRBV11-2, with D possibly being TRBD2 (5 bases). Germline CDR1 is SGHAT and CDR2 is FQNNGV. Trimming took off 10 bases at V and 5 bases at J, with 12 bases between the two ends. CDR3 length: 12 residues.

The chain carries TRBV14 and TRBJ1-4; D not resolved. Trimming pared 3 bases from V and 4 bases from J, leaving 12 bases between. The CDR3 loop spans 15 amino acids. CDR1 and CDR2 (germline): SGHDN, FVKESK. In DNA, the CDR3 is TGTGCCAGCAGCCATGGCCGGGCATTTAATGAAAAACTGTTTTTT. It translates to CASSHGRAFNEKLFF.

The gene calls are TRBV7-6 and TRBJ1-5; D remains unclear. Germline V lookup: CDR1 SGHVS, CDR2 FNYEAQ. Between the trimmed V and J ends, which lost 1 base and 4 bases, there was a span of 14 bases. CDR3 size: 16 residues. CDR3 sequence (DNA): TGTGCCAGCAGCTTAGGATGGGGTCAGCTTAATCAGCCCCAGCATTTT. It is translated as CASSLGWGQLNQPQHF.

This rearrangement joins TRBV11-2 to TRBJ1-6; D gene ambiguous. Germline-derived CDR1 and CDR2 are SGHAT and FQNNGV. The length of the CDR3 is 14 residues. The V gene lost 3 bases and the J gene lost 7 bases, with 10 bases spanning the gap. The CDR3 DNA reads TGTGCCAGCAGCTTCCGGGAATCCAATTCACCCCTCCACTTT. This encodes CASSFRESNSPLHF.

V usage is TRBV25-1 and J usage is TRBJ1-2; D might be TRBD1 (5 bases). CDR1 is MGHDK, CDR2 SYGVNS, per germline. The CDR3 length is 13 residues. V dropped 4 bases and J dropped 2 bases, with 8 bases sitting between them. CDR3 coding DNA: TGTGCCAGCAGTGGACAGTCGAACTATGGCTACACCTTC. Translation gives CASSGQSNYGYTF.

This clonotype showed up many times. The V gene is TRBV5-4, the J gene TRBJ1-6; D is ambiguous. V was cut by 1 base and J by 5 bases, with 10 bases left in between. CDR3 length: 15 residues. Germline V CDR1 and CDR2: SGHNT, YYREEE (reference sequence). The DNA for the CDR3 is TGTGCCAGCAGCTTGCCCGGGTTGGATAATTCACCCCTCCACTTT. It is translated as CASSLPGLDNSPLHF. Looking up the rest from reference TRBV5-4 and TRBJ1-6 gives the full variable domain: ETGVTQSPTHLIKTRGQQVTLRCSSQSGHNTVSWYQQALGQGPQFIFQYYREEENGRGNFPPRFSGLQFPNYSSELNVNALELDDSALYLCASSLPGLDNSPLHFGNGTRLTVT.

The rearrangement uses TRBV4-1 and TRBJ2-3; 7 bases are shared with TRBD2. CDR1 and CDR2 from the germline V gene are MGHRA and YSYEKL. The CDR3 runs 16 residues. Germline trimming cut 4 bases from V and 3 bases from J; bases unmatched to any gene: 10. CDR3 protein: CASSREPAGLTDTQYF. The CDR3 DNA sequence: TGCGCCAGCAGCCGTGAACCAGCGGGGCTGACAGATACGCAGTATTTT.

The chain links TRBV9 to TRBJ2-2, with 8 positions matching TRBD1. CDR3 length: 13 residues. Trimming at V came to 8 bases and at J to 2 bases, leaving 2 bases not matched to a gene. Germline loops: CDR1 SGDLS, CDR2 YYNGEE. Written as DNA, the CDR3 is TGTGCCAGGGGACAGGAAAACACCGGGGAGCTGTTTTTT. Residues: CARGQENTGELFF.

This clonotype was detected many times. The gene calls are TRBV27 and TRBJ1-1; a possible D gene is TRBD1 (6 bases). This CDR3 is 12 amino acids long. V was trimmed by 5 bases and J by 6 bases, leaving 10 bases between them. Germline V gene sequence: CDR1 MNHEY, CDR2 SMNVEV (reference sequence). CDR3 residues: CASSNDRSEAFF. CDR3 in DNA: TGTGCCAGCAGTAACGACAGGTCTGAAGCTTTCTTT.

This clonotype was detected a few times. The chain joins TRBV11-2 to TRBJ2-7, with D possibly being TRBD1 (6 bases). V was pared by 3 bases and J by 5 bases, with 11 bases between. Germline CDR1 and CDR2: SGHAT and FQNNGV. This CDR3 region has 13 residues. CDR3 DNA: TGTGCCAGCAGCTTTAACAGGGTAAACGAGCAGTACTTC. Translated, it gives CASSFNRVNEQYF.